A selection of T cell receptor beta chains follows, all from one sample in a study of blood T cell repertoires in COVID-19. The protocol was immunoSEQ multiplex PCR, while the TCRdb copy is restricted to in-frame clones and leaves out a portion. The repertoire holds around 63,000 clones, with 81% as singletons. Input material: peripheral blood. The source of these receptors is a woman older than 75 with active or convalescent COVID-19. Both conserved end residues are part of each CDR3. The D gene is left open where the match is weak. Rows may omit the clone size; those that give it use once, few, many or a size class.

length	size	J	V	D	CDR3	DNA
15	-	TRBJ1-1	TRBV15	-	CATSSSRTANTEAFF	TGTGCCACCAGCAGTTCCAGGACAGCTAACACTGAAGCTTTCTTT
14	-	TRBJ1-1	TRBV7-2	-	CATRRPNGVTEAFF	TGTGCCACCCGCAGGCCCAACGGGGTTACTGAAGCTTTCTTT
13	-	TRBJ2-7	TRBV18	-	CASSPGQIYEQYF	TGTGCCAGCTCCCCAGGCCAAATCTACGAGCAGTACTTC
16	-	TRBJ2-3	TRBV7-2	TRBD2	CASSLASGGAWDTQYF	TGTGCCAGCAGCTTAGCAAGCGGGGGGGCTTGGGATACGCAGTATTTT
15	-	TRBJ1-1	TRBV5-3	TRBD1	CARRGNRGRDTEAFF	TGTGCCAGAAGGGGGAACAGGGGGCGCGACACTGAAGCTTTCTTT
11	-	TRBJ1-2	TRBV20-1	-	CSAPRGGGYTF	TGCAGTGCCCCCCGGGGGGGAGGCTACACCTTC
13	-	TRBJ1-1	TRBV10-1	-	CASSVGGHTEAFF	TGCGCCAGCAGTGTGGGAGGGCACACTGAAGCTTTCTTT
19	-	TRBJ2-2	TRBV10-3	TRBD2	CAISGSSGGAYGNTGELFF	TGTGCCATCAGTGGTTCTAGCGGGGGGGCCTATGGGAACACCGGGGAGCTGTTTTTT
16	once	TRBJ1-2	TRBV7-9	-	CASSLGGRAEGSGYTF	TGTGCCAGCAGCTTAGGGGGAAGGGCCGAGGGAAGCGGCTACACCTTC
16	-	TRBJ2-5	TRBV7-7	-	CASSLLPQGPPETQYF	TGTGCCAGCAGCTTACTTCCTCAGGGGCCGCCAGAGACCCAGTACTTC
15	few	TRBJ1-2	TRBV6-5	TRBD1	CASMGQGALDYGYTF	TGTGCCAGCATGGGGCAGGGGGCTCTGGACTATGGCTACACCTTC
13	-	TRBJ1-1	TRBV9	-	CASSLQGNTEAFF	TGTGCCAGCAGCCTTCAGGGGAACACTGAAGCTTTCTTT
16	-	TRBJ1-1	TRBV7-2	-	CASSLAQGYLNTEAFF	TGTGCCAGCAGCTTAGCGCAGGGCTACTTAAACACTGAAGCTTTCTTT
15	-	TRBJ1-4	TRBV5-1	-	CASSSGQSTNEKLFF	TGCGCCAGCAGCTCCGGACAGTCAACTAATGAAAAACTGTTTTTT